Shown below are 7 T cell receptor beta chains from a single sample sequenced in a study of shared clonotypes between healthy human individuals. TCRdb keeps only in-frame clones here, not all; method: immunoSEQ multiplex PCR. The table lists approximately 710,000 clones, 80% to 95% of them singletons, with 30% to 35% in the top ten. Sequencing was done on a sample of memory CD8+ T cells from PBMCs. The subset was: CD45RO+ cells pooled with CCR7-negative TemRA cells. The receptors were gathered from a young man in good health. Some clones in this sample may be carry-over from other donors' samples.

J is TRBJ2-3 and V is TRBV11-2; D ambiguous. The CDR3 covers 14 residues. Trimming left V 4 bases short and J 4 bases short, with 12 bases between. The germline gives CDR1 SGHAT, CDR2 FQNNGV. The CDR3 DNA reads as TGTGCCAGCAGCTCACCGGTCGTCCCAGATACGCAGTATTTT. It codes for CASSSPVVPDTQYF.

The rearrangement links TRBV6-5 to TRBJ2-7; 7 bases align to TRBD1. The CDR3 is 14 amino acids. Looked up from germline, CDR1 is MNHEY and CDR2 is SVGAGI. The ends lost 5 bases at V and 5 bases at J; junction bases unmatched: 9. The CDR3 DNA is TGTGCCAGCAGTCCATTCAGGGGGAAGGACGAGCAGTACTTC. This encodes CASSPFRGKDEQYF.

J is TRBJ2-7 and V is TRBV28; 13 bases match TRBD2. Per germline, CDR1 MDHEN and CDR2 SYDVKM. CDR3 length: 16 residues. The ends lost 6 bases at V and 3 bases at J; junction bases unmatched: 8. The CDR3, as DNA: TGTGCCAGCAGCCCCCGACTAGCGGGAGGACTCTACGAGCAGTACTTC. It is translated as CASSPRLAGGLYEQYF.

The chain combines TRBV27 with TRBJ1-2; tentatively, D is TRBD1 (6 bases). V was clipped by 5 bases and J by 2 bases, with 15 bases between them. This CDR3 has 15 residues. Germline assignment: CDR1 MNHEY and CDR2 SMNVEV (reference sequence). The CDR3 loop is CASSGGGGPNYGYTF. The CDR3 DNA reads TGTGCCAGCAGTGGCGGCGGGGGGCCCAACTATGGCTACACCTTC.

The chain uses TRBV16 and TRBJ2-7, with a possible D match to TRBD2 (6 bases). The V end lost 2 bases, the J end lost 4 bases, and 15 bases lay between the germline ends. CDR3 size: 15 residues. CDR1 is KGHSY, CDR2 FQNENV, per germline. The DNA for the CDR3 is TGTGCCAGCAGCCAAAGGGCCGGGGGTTCTTACGAGCAGTACTTC. Protein sequence: CASSQRAGGSYEQYF.

This clone was picked up one time. V is TRBV7-9 and J is TRBJ2-5, with D possibly being TRBD1 (5 bases). Trimming stripped 2 bases from V and 5 bases from J, with 18 bases between. CDR3 length: 16 amino acids. The germline V gene encodes CDR1 SEHNR and CDR2 FQNEAQ (reference sequence). CDR3 DNA sequence: TGTGCCAGCAGCTTACCAACAGGACCCGTCGGGGAGACCCAGTACTTC. Residues: CASSLPTGPVGETQYF.

V and J are TRBV4-3 and TRBJ2-5, with 10 bases aligning to TRBD2. The J call may be wrong; the DNA end is better matched by TRBJ2-7. CDR1 is LGHNA, CDR2 YSLEER, per germline. This CDR3 region has 16 residues. Here the CDR3 DNA reads TGCGCCAGCAGCCAAGGGAGTAGCGGGAGGCCCAACGAGCAGTACTTC. Translation gives CASSQGSSGRPNEQYF.